The rows below give T cell receptor beta chains drawn from one sample of a study of circulating and synovial CD4+ cells in juvenile arthritis. The assay was immunoSEQ multiplex PCR, and TCRdb's table has in-frame clones only and misses some. There are approximately 16,000 clones in the sample; about 93% occur only once, and less than 0.95% lies in the top ten. Sequenced: CD4+ T cells from blood. The receptors shown here come from a human donor with juvenile idiopathic arthritis. Both conserved end residues are part of each CDR3. The order of the fields is J gene, V gene, CDR3 protein.

J: TRBJ2-6
V: TRBV19
CDR3: CASSDSSGANVLTF

J: TRBJ2-7
V: TRBV29-1
CDR3: CSVQPGLATYEQYF

J: TRBJ2-3
V: TRBV18
CDR3: CASSPQTDLSTDTQYF

J: TRBJ2-5
V: TRBV5-1
CDR3: CASSLVGRDPTQYF

J: TRBJ2-7
V: TRBV7-2
CDR3: CASSLDRNYEQYF

J: TRBJ1-4
V: TRBV4-3
CDR3: CAGSQEPQGAREKLFF

J: TRBJ2-1
V: TRBV7-2
CDR3: CASSLDITRLNEQFF

J: TRBJ2-3
V: TRBV5-4
CDR3: CAPTVGAGVSTDTQYF

J: TRBJ2-5
V: TRBV10-3
CDR3: CAISESSSTETQYF

J: TRBJ1-1
V: TRBV10-3
CDR3: CAISESVRQGTEAFF

J: TRBJ1-1
V: TRBV19
CDR3: CAGRRGMMNTEAFF

J: TRBJ2-3
V: TRBV4-3
CDR3: CASSQGGTSGSWSTDTQYF

J: TRBJ1-6
V: TRBV6-4
CDR3: CASSDGRGSYNSPLHF

J: TRBJ1-2
V: TRBV5-6
CDR3: CASSRRDRGNYGYTF

J: TRBJ2-3
V: TRBV30
CDR3: CAWSEVGGDTQYF

J: TRBJ1-5
V: TRBV19
CDR3: CASSQPRWPQHF

J: TRBJ2-1
V: TRBV25-1
CDR3: CASSDRLPSGGADEQFF

J: TRBJ2-7
V: TRBV4-1
CDR3: CASSQDPGNEQYF

J: TRBJ2-1
V: TRBV7-2
CDR3: CASSLGMGFLADYNEQFF

J: TRBJ2-2
V: TRBV28
CDR3: CASRRENTGELFF

J: TRBJ1-2
V: TRBV19
CDR3: CASSKDRAYYGYTF

J: TRBJ1-4
V: TRBV14
CDR3: CASSQERGRAEKLFF

J: TRBJ2-1
V: TRBV6-1
CDR3: CASLMGGPIYNEQFF

J: TRBJ1-2
V: TRBV11-2
CDR3: CASSEDRGDGYTF

J: TRBJ2-7
V: TRBV18
CDR3: CASSPRGPGGVEQYF

J: TRBJ1-2
V: TRBV5-1
CDR3: CASTPDRGRYYGYTF

J: TRBJ2-5
V: TRBV11-2
CDR3: CASSLLGEQETQYF

J: TRBJ1-5
V: TRBV7-8
CDR3: CASSVGTGLNNQPQHF

J: TRBJ2-7
V: TRBV7-9
CDR3: CASSFHYEQYF

J: TRBJ1-6
V: TRBV11-1
CDR3: CASSFSLSSPLHF

J: TRBJ2-2
V: TRBV4-3
CDR3: CASSQGPTVNTGELFF